The present T cell receptor beta chain was sequenced within a study of blood T cell repertoires in COVID-19. Authors' analysis steps: Reference gene primer amplification gave nucleated cell count estimates. This table comes from immunoSEQ multiplex PCR, and its TCRdb copy is limited to in-frame clones, with some not included. That table gives V, J and clone size, and the DNA gave D and trimming. The sample contains about 420,000 clones, about 90% of which appear only once. CDR1 is SGHRS and CDR2 is YFSETQ in the germline V gene. Trimming took 4 bases from V and 6 from J, leaving 11 bases between them. The CDR3 runs 13 residues.

The chain recombines TRBV5-1 with TRBJ2-1, with a tentative D call TRBD1 (5 bases). Sequencing was done on a sample of peripheral blood. This receptor was obtained from a man younger than 35 with COVID-19, enrolled during active disease. CDR3 region: CASSPGISNEQFF. CDR3 in DNA: TGCGCCAGCAGCCCAGGGATTTCCAATGAGCAGTTCTTC.